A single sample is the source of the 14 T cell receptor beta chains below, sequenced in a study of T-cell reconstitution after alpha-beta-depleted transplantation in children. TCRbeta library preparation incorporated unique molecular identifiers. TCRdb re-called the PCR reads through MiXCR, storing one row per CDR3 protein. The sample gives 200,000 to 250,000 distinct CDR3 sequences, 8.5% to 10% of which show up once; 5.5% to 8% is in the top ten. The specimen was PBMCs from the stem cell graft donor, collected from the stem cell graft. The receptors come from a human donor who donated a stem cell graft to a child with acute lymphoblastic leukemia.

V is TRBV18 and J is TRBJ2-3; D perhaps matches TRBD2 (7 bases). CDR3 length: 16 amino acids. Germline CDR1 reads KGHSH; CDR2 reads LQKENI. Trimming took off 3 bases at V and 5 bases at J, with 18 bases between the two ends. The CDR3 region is CASSPFKGGPQDTQYF. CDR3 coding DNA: TGTGCCAGCTCACCCTTCAAGGGGGGGCCTCAAGATACGCAGTATTTT. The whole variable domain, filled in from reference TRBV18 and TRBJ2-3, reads NAGVMQNPRHLVRRRGQEARLRCSPMKGHSHVYWYRQLPEEGLKFMVYLQKENIIDESGMPKERFSAEFPKEGPSILRIQQVVRGDSAAYFCASSPFKGGPQDTQYFGPGTRLTVL.

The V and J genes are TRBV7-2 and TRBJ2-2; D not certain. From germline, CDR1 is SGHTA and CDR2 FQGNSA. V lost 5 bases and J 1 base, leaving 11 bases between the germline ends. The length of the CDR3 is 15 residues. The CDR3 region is CASSPEPRNTGELFF. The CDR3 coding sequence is TGTGCCAGCAGCCCTGAACCGAGGAACACCGGGGAGCTGTTTTTT. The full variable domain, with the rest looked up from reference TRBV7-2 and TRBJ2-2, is GAGVSQSPSNKVTEKGKDVELRCDPISGHTALYWYRQSLGQGLEFLIYFQGNSAPDKSGLPSDRFSAERTGGSVSTLTIQRTQQEDSAVYLCASSPEPRNTGELFFGEGSRLTVL.

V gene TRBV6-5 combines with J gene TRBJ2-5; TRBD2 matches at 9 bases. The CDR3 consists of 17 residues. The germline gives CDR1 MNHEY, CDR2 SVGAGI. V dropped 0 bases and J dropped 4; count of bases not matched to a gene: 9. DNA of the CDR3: TGTGCCAGCAGTTACTCGAGCCGCGGGGGGGTCACAGAGACCCAGTACTTC. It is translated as CASSYSSRGGVTETQYF.

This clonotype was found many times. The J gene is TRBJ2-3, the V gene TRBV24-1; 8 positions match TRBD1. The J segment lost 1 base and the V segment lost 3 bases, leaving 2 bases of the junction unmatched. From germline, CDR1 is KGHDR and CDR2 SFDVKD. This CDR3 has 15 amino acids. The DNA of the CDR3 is TGTGCCACCAGTGATCCGGGACAGGGCACAGATACGCAGTATTTT. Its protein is CATSDPGQGTDTQYF.

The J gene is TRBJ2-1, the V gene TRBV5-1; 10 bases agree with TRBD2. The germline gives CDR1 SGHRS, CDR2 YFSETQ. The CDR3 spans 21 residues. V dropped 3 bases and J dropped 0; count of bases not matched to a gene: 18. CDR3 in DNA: TGCGCCAGCAGCTCCAGCCCCATAGCGGGGGGCGCCTTAAGCTCCTACAATGAGCAGTTCTTC. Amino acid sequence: CASSSSPIAGGALSSYNEQFF. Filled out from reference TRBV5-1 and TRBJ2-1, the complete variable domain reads KAGVTQTPRYLIKTRGQQVTLSCSPISGHRSVSWYQQTPGQGLQFLFEYFSETQRNKGNFPGRFSGRQFSNSRSEMNVSTLELGDSALYLCASSSSPIAGGALSSYNEQFFGPGTRLTVL.

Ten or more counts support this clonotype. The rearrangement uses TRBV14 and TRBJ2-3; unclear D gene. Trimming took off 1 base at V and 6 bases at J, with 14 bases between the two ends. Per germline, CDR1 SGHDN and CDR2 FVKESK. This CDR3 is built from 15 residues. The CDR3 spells CASSQGFDLQDTQYF. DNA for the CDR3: TGTGCCAGCAGCCAAGGGTTCGACCTACAGGATACGCAGTATTTT.

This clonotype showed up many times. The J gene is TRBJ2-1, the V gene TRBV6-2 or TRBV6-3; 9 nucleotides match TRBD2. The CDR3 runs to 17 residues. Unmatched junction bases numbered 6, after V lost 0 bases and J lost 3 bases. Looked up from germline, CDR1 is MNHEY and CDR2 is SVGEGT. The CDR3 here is CASSYSLGGGVYNEQFF. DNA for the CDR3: TGTGCCAGCAGTTACTCGTTGGGCGGGGGGGTCTACAATGAGCAGTTCTTC.

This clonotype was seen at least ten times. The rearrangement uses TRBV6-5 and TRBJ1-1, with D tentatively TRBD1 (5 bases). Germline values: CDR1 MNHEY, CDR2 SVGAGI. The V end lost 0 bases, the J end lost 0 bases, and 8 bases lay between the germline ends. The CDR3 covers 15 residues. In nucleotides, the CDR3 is TGTGCCAGCAGTTACTCAGGGGTTTTGAACACTGAAGCTTTCTTT. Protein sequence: CASSYSGVLNTEAFF.

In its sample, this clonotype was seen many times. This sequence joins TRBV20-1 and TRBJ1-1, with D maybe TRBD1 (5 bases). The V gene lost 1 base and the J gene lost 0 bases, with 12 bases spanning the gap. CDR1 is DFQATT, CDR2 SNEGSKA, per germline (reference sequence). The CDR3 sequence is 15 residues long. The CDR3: CSARALGELNTEAFF. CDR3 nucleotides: TGCAGTGCTAGAGCCCTAGGGGAGCTGAACACTGAAGCTTTCTTT.

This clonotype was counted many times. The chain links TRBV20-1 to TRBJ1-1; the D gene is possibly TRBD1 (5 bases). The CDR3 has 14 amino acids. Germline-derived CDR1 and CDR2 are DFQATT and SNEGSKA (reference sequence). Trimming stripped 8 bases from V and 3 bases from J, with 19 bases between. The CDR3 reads CSLSSGDGHTEAFF. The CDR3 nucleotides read TGCAGTCTTTCTTCTGGGGACGGACACACTGAAGCTTTCTTT.

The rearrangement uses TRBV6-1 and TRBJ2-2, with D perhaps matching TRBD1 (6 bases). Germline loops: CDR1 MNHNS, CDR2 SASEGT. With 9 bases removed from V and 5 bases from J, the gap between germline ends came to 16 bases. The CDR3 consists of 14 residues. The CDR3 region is CASLWGRDTGELFF. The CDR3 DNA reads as TGTGCCAGTTTGTGGGGGCGAGATACCGGGGAGCTGTTTTTT.

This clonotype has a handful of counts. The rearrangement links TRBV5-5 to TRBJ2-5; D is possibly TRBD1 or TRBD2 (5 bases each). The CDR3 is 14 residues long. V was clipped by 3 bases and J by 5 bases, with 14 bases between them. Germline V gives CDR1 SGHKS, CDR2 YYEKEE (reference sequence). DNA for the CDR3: TGTGCCAGCAGCTCCCCGGGGCGCGGGGAGACCCAGTACTTC. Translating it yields CASSSPGRGETQYF.

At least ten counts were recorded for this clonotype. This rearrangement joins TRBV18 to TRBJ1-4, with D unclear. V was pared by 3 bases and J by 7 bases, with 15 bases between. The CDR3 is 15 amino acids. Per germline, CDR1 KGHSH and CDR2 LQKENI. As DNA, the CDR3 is TGTGCCAGCTCACCTCCGGGGAGCACGGGTGAAAAACTGTTTTTT. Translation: CASSPPGSTGEKLFF.

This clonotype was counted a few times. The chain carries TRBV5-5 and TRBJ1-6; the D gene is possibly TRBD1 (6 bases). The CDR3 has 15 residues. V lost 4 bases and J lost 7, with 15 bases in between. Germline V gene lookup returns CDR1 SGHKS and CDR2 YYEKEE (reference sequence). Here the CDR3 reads CASSLAGGRNSPLHF. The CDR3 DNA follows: TGTGCCAGCAGCCTTGCCGGGGGGCGGAATTCACCCCTCCACTTT.